The source of this T cell receptor beta chain is a study of T cell responses to AZD1222 COVID-19 vaccine. Overall study: Investigators merged groups given second doses at roughly 4 or roughly 12 weeks.

As regards this clone: The junction shows a germline mismatch at one end, possibly a read error.

The length of the CDR3 is 14 residues. CDR1 PRHDT and CDR2 FYEKMQ come from the germline V gene (reference sequence). Data came from immunoSEQ multiplex PCR; TCRdb stores just in-frame clones and leaves some out. The sample lists fewer than 110,000 clones; 90% were seen once. The genes are TRBV13 and TRBJ2-7; perhaps TRBD2 as D (5 bases). The TCR sequence derives from an adult in good health. Sample: peripheral blood, taken on day 0 of AZD1222 vaccination. This CDR3 reads CASSYTAGDHDQYF. The CDR3 DNA follows: TGTGCCAGCAGTTATACCGCGGGCGACCACGATCAGTACTTC.